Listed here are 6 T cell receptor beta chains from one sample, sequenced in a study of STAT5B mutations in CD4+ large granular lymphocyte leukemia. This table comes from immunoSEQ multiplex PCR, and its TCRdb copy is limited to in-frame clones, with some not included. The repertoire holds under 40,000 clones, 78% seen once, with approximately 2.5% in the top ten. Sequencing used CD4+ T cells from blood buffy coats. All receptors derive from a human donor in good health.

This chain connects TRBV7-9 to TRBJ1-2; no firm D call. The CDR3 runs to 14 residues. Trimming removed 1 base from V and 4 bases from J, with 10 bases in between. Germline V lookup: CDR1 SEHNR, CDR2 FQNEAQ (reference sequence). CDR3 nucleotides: TGTGCCAGCAGCTTAGGTCTAGCGGCCTATGGCTACACCTTC. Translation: CASSLGLAAYGYTF.

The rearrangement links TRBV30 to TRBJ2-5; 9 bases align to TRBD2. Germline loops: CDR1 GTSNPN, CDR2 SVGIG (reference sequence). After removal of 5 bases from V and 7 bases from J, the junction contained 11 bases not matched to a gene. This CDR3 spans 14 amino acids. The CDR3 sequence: CAWGGSSGVGTQYF. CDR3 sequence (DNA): TGTGCCTGGGGGGGTTCTAGCGGGGTCGGGACCCAGTACTTC.

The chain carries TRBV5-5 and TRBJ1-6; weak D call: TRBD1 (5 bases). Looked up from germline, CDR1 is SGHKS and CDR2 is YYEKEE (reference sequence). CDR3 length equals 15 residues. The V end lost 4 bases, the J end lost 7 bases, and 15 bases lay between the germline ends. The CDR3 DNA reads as TGTGCCAGCAGCCTACCCGGGGCGGGGAATTCACCCCTCCACTTT. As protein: CASSLPGAGNSPLHF.

The CDR3 reads CASSLGGGGEQFF. CDR3 sequence (DNA): TGTGCCAGCAGCTTAGGGGGGGGAGGTGAGCAGTTCTTC. This chain links TRBV7-2 with TRBJ2-1, with TRBD2 matching 7 bases. The ends lost 1 base at V and 9 bases at J; junction bases unmatched: 3. The length of the CDR3 is 13 residues. Germline V gene sequence: CDR1 SGHTA, CDR2 FQGNSA.

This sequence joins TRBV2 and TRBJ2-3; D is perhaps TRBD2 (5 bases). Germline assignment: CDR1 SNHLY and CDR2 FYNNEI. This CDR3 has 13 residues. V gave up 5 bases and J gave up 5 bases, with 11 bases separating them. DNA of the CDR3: TGTGCCAGCAGTCCGGGGTCGGGAGATACGCAGTATTTT. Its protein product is CASSPGSGDTQYF.

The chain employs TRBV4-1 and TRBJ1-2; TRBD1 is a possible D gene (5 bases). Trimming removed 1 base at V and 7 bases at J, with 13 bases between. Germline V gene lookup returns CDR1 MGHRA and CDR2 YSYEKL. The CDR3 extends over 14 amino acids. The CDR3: CASSQVGRGGGYTF. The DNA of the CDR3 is TGCGCCAGCAGCCAAGTCGGGAGGGGAGGTGGCTACACCTTC.